This T cell receptor beta chain was captured in a study of identical twins (dated by TCRdb to 2015 to 2016). About the study as a whole: To test whether fetal clonotypes persist, the study used deep sequencing on TCR alpha and beta repertoires from monozygotic twins, unrelated adults of various ages, and cord blood. To rule out contamination, the twin experiments were replicated at different times with different library preparation protocols. The investigation overall reported the following: Invariant T cells such as MAIT and iNKT could partly confound zero-insertion analyses, though diverse VJ usage argued against this for most clonotypes. Fewer insertions were carried by abundant cord blood beta clonotypes; a weaker similar trend was observed in young adult naive repertoires, while no such trend was observed in memory repertoires. Because the same donors could not be followed over many years, the conclusions depended on cross-sectional statistical analysis. A weaker excess of twin sharing was found in beta out-of-frame sequences because the signal-to-noise ratio was lowered by fewer shared sequences. Compared with coincidental sharing between unrelated individuals, out-of-frame TCR alpha sequences shared between twins showed an excess of sequences with low generation probability. Out-of-frame TCR alpha sharing in monozygotic twins was systematically underestimated by recombination models, whereas sharing between unrelated individuals was in agreement with the recombination models.

The method was 5' RACE. Sequenced using an Illumina HiSeq 2000. A universal primer binding site was introduced by template switching, and a unique molecular identifier was present in the final cDNA, enabling accurate counting of TCR cDNA molecules. Specific primers in the conserved constant-segment region were used to synthesize first-strand cDNA for the TCR alpha and beta chains. To control for contamination, every cDNA library carried two barcodes: a SMART-Mk sample barcode plus Illumina barcodes. TruSeq adapter sequences, together with Illumina sample barcodes, were added in two successive PCR steps. The Illumina HiSeq platform was used with custom primers to sequence TCR alpha and beta cDNA libraries. In the source study's methods: Unique molecular identifiers were extracted from raw reads with MiGEC, and CDR3 positions were determined with MiXCR. Recombination models were inferred per individual with the repgenHMM and IGoR tools using an EM algorithm. The analysis of shared clonotypes was done with the tcR package in R, with sharing normalized by the product of cloneset sizes. To study raw recombination free of thymic and clonal selection effects, out-of-frame nonproductive sequences were analyzed. TCRdb applied fastp at Q25 and MiXCR to the public reads, then kept only in-frame beta chains. CDR3 protein sequences are deduplicated, and each keeps its most common genes and DNA. These V and J calls are TCRdb output, not the study's own analysis. This sample holds over 200,000 distinct CDR3 sequences; 5.5% to 7.5% were observed only once. The top ten constitute approximately 15% of the sample.

All donors were healthy Caucasians. Three pairs of female monozygotic twins, all aged 18 to 29 years, were included in the twin cohort. CD4+ and CD8+ T cell populations were isolated with positive isolation kits from Invitrogen. Concerning this clonotype itself: The target of this receptor is not known. One end of the junction fails to match germline, which may point to a read error.

For CDR1 and CDR2, the germline V gene (reference sequence) lists SEHNR and FQNEAQ. The CDR3 runs 16 residues from the cysteine to the phenylalanine. CDR3 DNA only is kept here, 48 bases in frame from base 1. This sample also belongs to another study, concerning T cells expressing NK-cell markers. As noted in the second study: Seven to nine donors provided sorted CD3+CD56+NKG2C+, CD3+CD56+NKG2C- and CD3+CD56-NKG2C+ T-cell subsets, whose TCR beta-chain repertoires were profiled. Among the eight sequenced donors, only one was HCMV-seronegative, while the other seven were HCMV-seropositive. To restrict sorting to alphabetaTCR-expressing T cells, an anti-gammadeltaTCR antibody was added in several experiments. In roughly six donors, the dominant CD3+CD56+NKG2C+ clonotypes ranked among the top 10 CD8+ clonotypes, making up roughly 1.0-8% of CD8+ T cells. Those dominant clonotypes were again the most abundant among CD3+CD56-NKG2C+ cells in a few donors, at about 25-60.1%. Whether the expanded NKG2C-expressing T cell clones were specific for HCMV antigens remained unclear. All eight donors whose samples were sequenced were randomly selected healthy volunteers, three of them men and five women. HCMV serostatus was determined by detecting HCMV-specific IgG in serum with a commercial ELISA kit. MIGEC handled demultiplexing of the reads and grouping by UMI, while MiTCR was used to assemble and quantify clonotypes. To remove erroneous sequences, TCR cDNA sequences were retained only when supported by two or more reads. Downstream repertoire analysis used the tcR package, and clonotypes were matched across fractions by CDR3 nucleotide sequence plus V segment. Antigen specificity was annotated against VDJdb with VDJmatch, allowing one amino acid substitution in CDR3.

The chain joins TRBV7-9 to TRBJ2-1; 8 central bases correspond to TRBD2. This clonotype originated in a woman aged 18-30 years in good health. The sequencing input was CD8+ T cells sorted from blood. The CDR3 sequence is CASSGLTSGPYSEQFF. The DNA is as follows: TGTGCCAGCAGCGGTTTAACTAGCGGTCCCTACAGTGAGCAGTTCTTC.